A single sample is the source of the 3 T cell receptor beta chains below, sequenced in a study of blood T cells in healthy people across ages. Combining a sample-barcoded 5' primer with a J-beta primer mix, a second PCR ran for roughly 6 to 12 cycles. TCRdb re-called the 5' RACE reads through MiXCR, storing one row per CDR3 protein. This table holds 1.8 million or so distinct CDR3 sequences, approximately 39% found once. The source material was blood. These receptors originate from a human donor in good health.

This rearrangement joins TRBV5-6 to TRBJ2-4; D call uncertain. This CDR3 contains 14 residues. V was clipped by 2 bases and J by 7 bases, with 13 bases between them. Germline V lookup: CDR1 SGHDT, CDR2 YYEEEE. The CDR3 reads CASSFSPVENIQYF. For the CDR3, the DNA is TGTGCCAGCAGCTTTAGCCCGGTAGAGAACATTCAGTACTTC.

This clonotype was seen many times. This chain uses TRBV4-3 with TRBJ2-1, with 11 bases that match TRBD2. This CDR3 is built from 16 residues. From germline, CDR1 is LGHNA and CDR2 YSLEER. J lost 10 bases, V lost 4 bases, and 12 bases had no gene match. This CDR3 reads CASSPDLSGGAREQFF. CDR3 nucleotide sequence: TGCGCCAGCAGCCCTGACCTTAGCGGGGGGGCAAGGGAGCAGTTCTTC.

The chain links TRBV20-1 to TRBJ2-1; D may be TRBD1 or TRBD2 (5 bases each). V gave up 1 base and J gave up 3 bases, with 10 bases separating them. The CDR3 has 14 residues. Germline V gives CDR1 DFQATT, CDR2 SNEGSKA (reference sequence). The CDR3 nucleotides are TGCAGTGCTAGAGCAGGGAGATTCTACAATGAGCAGTTCTTC. Translating it yields CSARAGRFYNEQFF.